This T cell receptor (beta chain) was profiled in a study of read filtering for tumor transcriptome and immune sequencing. Trimming removed 3 bases at V and 5 bases at J, with 18 bases between. The germline gives CDR1 DFQATT, CDR2 SNEGSKA (reference sequence). This CDR3 comprises 15 residues. This clonotype occurred many times. This library used about 400 ng RNA and molecular barcoded adaptors spanning alpha/delta and beta/gamma chains. TCRdb called the reads again in MiXCR, with one record for every CDR3 protein. The sample shows tens of thousands of distinct CDR3 sequences, around a sixth of them seen only once.

The sample was a population of CD138-negative cells sorted from bone marrow. The chain uses TRBV20-1 and TRBJ2-3, with a possible D match to TRBD2 (7 bases). The TCR comes from a donor at least 40 years old with multiple myeloma. The CDR3 coding sequence is TGCAGTGCTAGGGGGCCGGGGGGCGGGGAAGATACGCAGTATTTT. Translating gives CSARGPGGGEDTQYF.